The T cell receptor (beta chain) under discussion was sequenced for a study of T-cell memory formation after mild COVID-19 (dated by TCRdb to 2020 to 2023). As for the study more broadly: TCR sequence clusters from the two donors were found to be largely donor specific. T-cell clones expanding and contracting after mild COVID-19 in a couple of donors were tracked by longitudinal TCRalpha and TCRbeta repertoire sequencing. Two young, previously healthy adult volunteers, one female and one male, were included in the cohort. Study-level results and caveats: Contracting CD4+ clones turned up mainly in the CM and EM memory subsets, whereas EMRA was where CD8+ clones were enriched. Whether the second-wave clones peaking on day 37 were SARS-CoV-2 specific was not confirmed. The study included only two mild cases, and larger cohorts that include severe cases with pre-infection samples were judged to be necessary. Balanced CD4/CD8 phenotypes were observed for clones contracting from day 15 to 85, whereas a bias towards CD4+ was observed for a second wave of clones expanding from day 15 to 37. Some responding clones were detected in pre-infection memory, which suggested that pre-existing cross-reactive memory T cells had joined the SARS-CoV-2 response.

PBMCs were isolated by Ficoll-Paque density gradient centrifugation. A few counts support this clonotype. Its antigen remains undetermined. No qualities accompany the bases; no much larger clone lies one base away. Reads for this sample came from an Illumina NovaSeq 6000. Using 5'RACE with constant-segment primers, TCRalpha and TCRbeta cDNA libraries were constructed, with sample barcodes and unique molecular identifiers added in the process. RNA was extracted from every sample with Trizol reagent. Amplification of the libraries took two PCR steps, and the second step added a second sample barcode plus Illumina TruSeq adapters. Sequencing of libraries was performed on an Illumina NovaSeq with 2 x 150 bp paired-end reads. The authors' pipeline ran thus. The reads were demultiplexed and collapsed into UMI-guided consensus sequences using migec v1.2.7. Using mixcr v2.1.11, UMI consensuses were aligned to TRA and TRB V and J templates and then assembled into clonotypes. A clonotype was counted as expanded or contracted only if both edgeR and NoisET called the change significant, with noise models trained on biological replicates. For edgeR calls, a false discovery rate-adjusted p below 0.01 and a log2 fold-change threshold of 1 were applied. As an exploratory analysis of dynamics, PCA with hierarchical clustering was applied to max-normalized trajectories of the 1000 most abundant clonotypes. Each responding clone was given a CD4 or CD8 phenotype based on the CD4+ and CD8+ repertoires, which had been sequenced separately. The public reads were reanalyzed by TCRdb: fastp trimming at Q25, MiXCR alignment, in-frame beta chains only. Rows with one shared CDR3 protein collapse into an entry with the most common genes and DNA. In this record, the V and J calls reflect TCRdb's handling and not the investigators' own analysis. A total of roughly 300,000 distinct CDR3 sequences appear in this sample, roughly 13% of them only once. 22% of the sample is held by the ten biggest clonotypes.

V is pared back by 5 bases and J by 6 bases, with 16 bases lying between the germline termini. From a lookup of the germline V gene (reference sequence), CDR1 and CDR2 are LNHDA and SQIVND. The cysteine opens and the phenylalanine closes a CDR3 of 14 amino acids. Kept here is only the CDR3 DNA, which spans 42 bases and is read in frame from base 1. The receptor chain draws on TRBV19 and TRBJ1-1, with the D gene call left open. The clonotype was recovered from a man younger than 35 who had mild COVID-19 (a few samples of this study predate the infection). The sample titles of this study are shuffled in the database, so cell type and time point are left out; the donor was told from shared clones. The material sequenced was PBMCs or a T cell subset sorted from them (not recorded which). The sequence in DNA is TGTGCCAGTAGTCCCCACGGCGGGAGCTCTGAAGCTTTCTTT. Translated, it reads CASSPHGGSSEAFF.